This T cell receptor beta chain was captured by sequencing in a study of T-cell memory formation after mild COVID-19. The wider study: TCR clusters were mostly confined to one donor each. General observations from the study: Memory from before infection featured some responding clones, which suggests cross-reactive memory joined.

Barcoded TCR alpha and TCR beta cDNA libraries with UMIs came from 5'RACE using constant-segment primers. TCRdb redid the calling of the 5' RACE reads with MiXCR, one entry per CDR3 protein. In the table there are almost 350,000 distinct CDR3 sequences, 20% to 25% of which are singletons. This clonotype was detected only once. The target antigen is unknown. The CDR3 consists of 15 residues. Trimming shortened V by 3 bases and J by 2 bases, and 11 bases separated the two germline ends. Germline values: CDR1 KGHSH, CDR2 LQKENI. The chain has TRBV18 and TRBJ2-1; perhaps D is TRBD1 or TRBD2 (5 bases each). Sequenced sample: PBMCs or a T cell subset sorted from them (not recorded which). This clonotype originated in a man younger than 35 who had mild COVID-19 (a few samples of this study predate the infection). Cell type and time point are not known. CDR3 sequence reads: CASSPGDPAYNEQFF. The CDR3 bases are TGTGCCAGCTCACCTGGGGACCCCGCCTACAATGAGCAGTTCTTC.